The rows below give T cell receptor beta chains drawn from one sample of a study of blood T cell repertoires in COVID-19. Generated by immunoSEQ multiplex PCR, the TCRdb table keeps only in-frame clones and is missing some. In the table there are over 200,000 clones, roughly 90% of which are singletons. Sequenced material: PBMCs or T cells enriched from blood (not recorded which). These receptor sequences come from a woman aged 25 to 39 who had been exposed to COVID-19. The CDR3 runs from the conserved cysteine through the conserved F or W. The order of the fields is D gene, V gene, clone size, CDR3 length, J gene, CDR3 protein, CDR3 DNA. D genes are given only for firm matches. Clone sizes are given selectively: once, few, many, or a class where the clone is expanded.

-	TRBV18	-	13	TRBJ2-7	CASSATPGVEQYF	TGTGCCAGCTCAGCGACGCCAGGGGTCGAGCAGTACTTC
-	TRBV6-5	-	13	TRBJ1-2	CASSYRQGDGYTF	TGTGCCAGCAGTTACCGGCAGGGTGATGGCTACACCTTC
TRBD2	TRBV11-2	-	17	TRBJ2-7	CASSPRAGGGLRDEQYF	TGTGCCAGCAGCCCCCGGGCGGGGGGTGGCTTAAGGGACGAGCAGTACTTC
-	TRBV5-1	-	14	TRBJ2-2	CASSGSGNTGELFF	TGCGCCAGCAGTGGTAGCGGGAACACCGGGGAGCTGTTTTTT
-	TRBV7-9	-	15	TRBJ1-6	CASSLAEGPNSPLHF	TGTGCCAGCAGCTTAGCGGAGGGTCCTAATTCACCCCTCCACTTT
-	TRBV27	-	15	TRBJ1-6	CASSPPYTYNSPLHF	TGTGCCAGCAGTCCCCCGTATACCTATAATTCACCCCTCCACTTT
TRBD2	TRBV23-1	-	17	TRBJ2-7	CASSPSREGGDHYEQYF	TGCGCCAGCAGTCCCTCAAGGGAGGGAGGGGATCACTACGAGCAGTACTTC
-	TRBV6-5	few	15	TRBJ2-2	CASSRGALNTGELFF	TGTGCCAGCAGCAGGGGGGCGCTGAACACCGGGGAGCTGTTTTTT
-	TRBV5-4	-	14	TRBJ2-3	CASSPDYSTDTQYF	TGTGCCAGCAGCCCGGACTATTCCACAGATACGCAGTATTTT
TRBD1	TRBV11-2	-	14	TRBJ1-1	CASSTGGTNTEAFF	TGTGCCAGCAGCACAGGGGGGACCAACACTGAAGCTTTCTTT
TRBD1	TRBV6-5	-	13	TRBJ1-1	CAFRGPLYTEAFF	TGTGCCTTCAGGGGGCCCCTCTACACTGAAGCTTTCTTT
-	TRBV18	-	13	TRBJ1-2	CASLRDTNYGYTF	TGTGCCAGCCTGCGGGATACTAACTATGGCTACACCTTC
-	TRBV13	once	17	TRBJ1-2	CASSHWPGQMTNYGYTF	TGTGCCAGCAGCCACTGGCCGGGACAAATGACGAACTATGGCTACACCTTC
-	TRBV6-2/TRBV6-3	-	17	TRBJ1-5	CASSPKSTVISYQPQHF	TGTGCCAGCAGCCCTAAATCTACCGTCATTTCTTATCAGCCCCAGCATTTT
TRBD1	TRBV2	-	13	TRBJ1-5	CASIRGQGQPQHF	TGTGCCAGCATTAGGGGGCAGGGTCAGCCCCAGCATTTT
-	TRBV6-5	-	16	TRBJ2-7	CASSYFPGKPSYEQYF	TGTGCCAGCAGTTACTTTCCAGGAAAACCCTCCTACGAGCAGTACTTC
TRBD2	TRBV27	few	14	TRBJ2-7	CARSFGEGSYEQYF	TGTGCCAGGTCATTTGGGGAGGGTTCCTACGAGCAGTACTTC
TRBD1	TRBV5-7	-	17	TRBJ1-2	CASSLGFPRDRGIGYTF	TGTGCCAGCAGCTTGGGATTTCCACGGGACAGGGGGATCGGCTACACCTTC
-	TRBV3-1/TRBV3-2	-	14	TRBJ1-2	CASSQSGGEFGYTF	TGTGCCAGCAGCCAATCCGGGGGGGAGTTTGGCTACACCTTC
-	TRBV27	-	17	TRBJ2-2	CASSLAGHPANTGELFF	TGTGCCAGCAGTTTAGCTGGACACCCCGCGAACACCGGGGAGCTGTTTTTT
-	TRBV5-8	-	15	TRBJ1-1	CASSPGRGADTEAFF	TGTGCCAGCAGCCCTGGTAGGGGCGCGGACACTGAAGCTTTCTTT
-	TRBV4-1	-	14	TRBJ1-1	CASSRAGLNTEAFF	TGCGCCAGCAGCCGGGCGGGATTGAACACTGAAGCTTTCTTT
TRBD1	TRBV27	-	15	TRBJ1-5	CASSPTGAGNQPQHF	TGTGCCAGCAGTCCAACAGGGGCCGGCAATCAGCCCCAGCATTTT
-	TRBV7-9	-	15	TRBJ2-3	CASIQGGGGTDTQYF	TGTGCCAGCATCCAGGGGGGCGGAGGCACAGATACGCAGTATTTT
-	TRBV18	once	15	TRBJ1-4	CASSPQSGGDEKLFF	TGTGCCAGCTCCCCCCAGTCGGGGGGTGATGAAAAACTGTTTTTT
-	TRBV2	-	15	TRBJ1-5	CASSKRQQSNQPQHF	TGTGCCAGCAGTAAAAGACAGCAAAGCAATCAGCCCCAGCATTTT